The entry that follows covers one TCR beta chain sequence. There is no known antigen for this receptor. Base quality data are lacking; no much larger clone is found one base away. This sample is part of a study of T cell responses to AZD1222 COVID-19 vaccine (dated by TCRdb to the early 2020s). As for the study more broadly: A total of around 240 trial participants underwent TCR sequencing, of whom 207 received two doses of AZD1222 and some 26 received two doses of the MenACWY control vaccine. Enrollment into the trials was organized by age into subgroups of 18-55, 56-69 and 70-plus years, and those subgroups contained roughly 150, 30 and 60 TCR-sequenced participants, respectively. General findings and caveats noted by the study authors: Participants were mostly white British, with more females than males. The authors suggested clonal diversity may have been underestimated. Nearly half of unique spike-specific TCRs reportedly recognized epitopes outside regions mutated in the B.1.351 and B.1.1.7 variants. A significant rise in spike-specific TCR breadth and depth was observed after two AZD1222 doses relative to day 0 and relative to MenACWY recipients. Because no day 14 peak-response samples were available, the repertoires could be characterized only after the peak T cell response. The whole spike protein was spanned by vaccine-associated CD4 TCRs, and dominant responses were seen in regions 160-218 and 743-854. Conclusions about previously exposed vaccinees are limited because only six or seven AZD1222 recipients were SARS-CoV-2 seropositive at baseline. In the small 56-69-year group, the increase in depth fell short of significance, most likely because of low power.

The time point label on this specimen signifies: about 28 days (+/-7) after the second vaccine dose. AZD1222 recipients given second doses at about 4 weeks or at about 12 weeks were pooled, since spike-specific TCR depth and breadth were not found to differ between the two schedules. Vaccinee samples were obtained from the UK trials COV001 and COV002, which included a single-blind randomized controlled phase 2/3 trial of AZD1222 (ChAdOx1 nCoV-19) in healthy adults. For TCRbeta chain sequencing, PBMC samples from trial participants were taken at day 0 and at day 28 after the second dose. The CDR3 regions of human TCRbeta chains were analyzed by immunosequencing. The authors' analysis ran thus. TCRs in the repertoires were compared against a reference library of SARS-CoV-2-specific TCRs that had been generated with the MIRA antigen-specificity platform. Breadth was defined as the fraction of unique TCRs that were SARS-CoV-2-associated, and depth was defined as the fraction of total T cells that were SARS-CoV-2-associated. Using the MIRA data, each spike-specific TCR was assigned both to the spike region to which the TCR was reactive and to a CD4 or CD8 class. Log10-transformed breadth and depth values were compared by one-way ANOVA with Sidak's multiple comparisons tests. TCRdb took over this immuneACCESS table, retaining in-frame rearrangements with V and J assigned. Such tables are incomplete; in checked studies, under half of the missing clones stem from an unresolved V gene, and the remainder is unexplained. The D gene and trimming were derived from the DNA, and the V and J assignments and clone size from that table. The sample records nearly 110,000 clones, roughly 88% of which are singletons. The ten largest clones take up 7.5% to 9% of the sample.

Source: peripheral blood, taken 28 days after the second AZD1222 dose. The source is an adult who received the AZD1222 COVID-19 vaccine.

CDR3 loop: CASSDQGRTNEQFF. In nucleotides, the sequence is TGTGCCAGCAGTGACCAGGGGAGAACGAATGAGCAGTTCTTC. The V and J genes are TRBV25-1 and TRBJ2-1, with TRBD1 as a weak D call on 6 bases. The germline V gene yields MGHDK for CDR1 and SYGVNS for CDR2. The CDR3 has 14 amino acids, counting the end cysteine and phenylalanine. Here the CDR3 DNA is all that survives: 42 bases in frame from base 1. V is shortened by 3 bases, J by 7 bases, and the region joining them spans 13 bases.